The 5 T cell receptor beta chains presented below share a single source sample, sequenced in a study of blood T cells in healthy people across ages (dated by TCRdb to between 2014 and 2017). Preparation of the library involved 5' RACE. The listed sequencing device is Illumina HiSeq 2500. A second PCR of about 6 to 11 cycles was run with a J-beta primer mix and a sample-barcoded 5' primer. In TCRdb, the public reads were trimmed at Q25 with fastp and aligned with MiXCR, with productive beta chains retained. Under each unique CDR3 protein, matching rows form one entry showing the most common genes and DNA. The sample includes some 900,000 distinct CDR3 sequences, with more than 25% observed a single time. The top ten clones comprise 17% of the sample. The sequenced material came from blood. The receptors originated from a woman older than 75 in good health.

The genes are TRBV7-9 and TRBJ1-2; TRBD1 aligns across 10 bases. The V gene's germline CDR1 is SEHNR and CDR2 FQNEAQ (reference sequence). The CDR3 totals 15 residues. The V gene end was trimmed by 5 bases and the J gene end by 7 bases; junction bases not matched to a gene: 10. CDR3 in amino acids: CASSIPGQGMGGYTF. CDR3 coding DNA: TGTGCCAGCAGCATCCCGGGACAGGGGATGGGTGGCTACACCTTC.

Regarding this clonotype: The CDR3 carries no conserved terminal phenylalanine or tryptophan, so it likely arises from a read error. This chain connects TRBV12-3 or TRBV12-4 to TRBJ2-3; D not certain. Trimming removed 5 bases from V and 2 bases from J, with 5 bases in between. CDR3 length equals 12 residues. CDR3 DNA sequence: TGTGCCAGCAGTGTCCTCACAGATACGCAGTATTCT. This translates into CASSVLTDTQYS.

The V gene is TRBV27, the J gene TRBJ2-4; D remains ambiguous. This CDR3 has 18 residues. The ends were cut back, 5 bases at V and 0 bases at J, with 20 bases in the middle. CDR1 is MNHEY and CDR2 is SMNVEV in the germline V gene (reference sequence). The CDR3 sequence: CASSPGSQLNLAKNIQYF. The DNA for the CDR3 is TGTGCCAGCAGTCCCGGGTCCCAGTTGAATCTAGCCAAAAACATTCAGTACTTC.

The rearrangement joins TRBV7-2 to TRBJ2-4; D unclear. Gene TRBJ2-7 matches the end of the DNA better, so the J call may be wrong. The V gene's germline CDR1 is SGHTA and CDR2 FQGNSA. CDR3 size: 13 residues. The CDR3 loop is CASSLGVTYEQYF. For the CDR3, the DNA is TGTGCCAGCAGCTTAGGCGTTACCTACGAGCAGTACTTC.

The chain uses TRBV5-1 and TRBJ2-3; 9 nucleotides match TRBD2. Germline CDR1 reads SGHRS; CDR2 reads YFSETQ. V dropped 7 bases and J dropped 3; count of bases not matched to a gene: 9. This CDR3 contains 15 residues. As DNA, the CDR3 is TGCGCCAGCTGCGTTAGCGGGAGATTAACAGATACGCAGTATTTT. Translating gives CASCVSGRLTDTQYF.